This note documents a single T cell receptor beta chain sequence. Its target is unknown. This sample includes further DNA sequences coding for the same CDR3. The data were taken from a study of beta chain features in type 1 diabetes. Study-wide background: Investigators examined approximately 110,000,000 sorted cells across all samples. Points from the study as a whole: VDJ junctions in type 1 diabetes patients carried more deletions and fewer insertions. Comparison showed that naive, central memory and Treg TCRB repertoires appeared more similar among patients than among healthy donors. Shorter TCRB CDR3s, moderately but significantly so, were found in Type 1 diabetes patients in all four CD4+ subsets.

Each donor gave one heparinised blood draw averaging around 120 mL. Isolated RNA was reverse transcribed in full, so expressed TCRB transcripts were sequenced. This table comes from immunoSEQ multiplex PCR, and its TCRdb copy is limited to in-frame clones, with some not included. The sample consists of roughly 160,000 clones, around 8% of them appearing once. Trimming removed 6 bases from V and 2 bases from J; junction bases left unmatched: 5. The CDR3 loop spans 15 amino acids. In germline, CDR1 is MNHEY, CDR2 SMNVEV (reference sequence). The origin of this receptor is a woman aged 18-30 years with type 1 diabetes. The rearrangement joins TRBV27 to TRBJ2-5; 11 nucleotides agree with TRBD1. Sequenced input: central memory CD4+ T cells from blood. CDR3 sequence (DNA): TGTGCCAGCAGCTCGGGACAGGGGGGACAAGAGACCCAGTACTTC. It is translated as CASSSGQGGQETQYF.